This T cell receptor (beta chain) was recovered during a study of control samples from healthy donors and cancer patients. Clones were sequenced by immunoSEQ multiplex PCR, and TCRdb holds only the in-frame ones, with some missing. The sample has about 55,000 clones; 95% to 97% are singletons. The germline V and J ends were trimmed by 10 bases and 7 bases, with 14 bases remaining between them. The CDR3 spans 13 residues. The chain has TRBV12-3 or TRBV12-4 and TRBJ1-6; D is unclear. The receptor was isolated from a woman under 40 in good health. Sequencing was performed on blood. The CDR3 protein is CANWWEQNSPLHF. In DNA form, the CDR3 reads TGTGCCAACTGGTGGGAACAAAATTCACCCCTCCACTTT.